This TCR beta chain stems from a study of blood T cell repertoires in COVID-19. Produced via immunoSEQ multiplex PCR; TCRdb's table is partial and in-frame only. The repertoire consists of some 140,000 clones, with roughly 77% occurring once and the leading ten covering approximately 5.2%. A Seattle source enrolled patients during active infection and followed them longitudinally. Sequenced material: peripheral blood. This clonotype was sampled from a woman aged 70 to 79 with COVID-19, enrolled during active disease.

The CDR3 sequence: CASPRGLPLNEKLFF. In DNA form, the CDR3 reads TGTGCCAGCCCCAGGGGGCTACCCCTTAATGAAAAACTGTTTTTT. The gene calls are TRBV21-1 and TRBJ1-4; the table calls TRBD1, which could not be checked here. TRBV21-1 is given as a pseudogene. CDR3 length: 15 residues.